The 10 T cell receptor beta chains in this list originate from one sample, sequenced in a study of Ad26.COV2.S vaccination and SARS-CoV-2 variants. The treatment is: about 20 received Ad26.COV2.S at low or high dose, single or two shots; 5 received placebo; per-sample allocation not given. Repertoires come from day 63 after the first vaccine or placebo injection. Sequenced by immunoSEQ multiplex PCR; TCRdb stores in-frame clones only, minus some. Of about 410,000 clones in the sample, about 90% were seen once. Specimen: peripheral blood, collected in a trial of Ad26.COV2.S vaccine versus placebo. These receptors all stem from a person aged 18-65 years who received the Ad26.COV2.S COVID-19 vaccine or a placebo.

The chain links TRBV11-2 to TRBJ2-7; 7 nucleotides line up with TRBD1. The CDR3 is made up of 15 amino acids. Germline CDR1 reads SGHAT; CDR2 reads FQNNGV. V gave up 2 bases and J gave up 9 bases; unmatched junction bases: 13. The CDR3 nucleotides read TGTGCCAGCAGCTTACCGTCAGCCAGGGGGTGGGTGCAGTACTTC. It codes for CASSLPSARGWVQYF.

This clone was seen just once. The chain links TRBV15 to TRBJ1-2; possible D gene TRBD1, 6 bases. The germline V gene has CDR1 LNHNV and CDR2 YYDKDF (reference sequence). The CDR3 covers 15 residues. Trimming removed 0 bases from V and 6 bases from J, with 14 bases in between. The CDR3: CATSRDKAGAHGYTF. As DNA, the CDR3 is TGTGCCACCAGCAGAGATAAGGCGGGGGCTCATGGCTACACCTTC.

The chain uses TRBV19 and TRBJ2-2; 7 bases are a match to TRBD1. J lost 9 bases, V lost 10 bases, and 17 bases had no gene match. Germline V gene sequence: CDR1 LNHDA, CDR2 SQIVND (reference sequence). The CDR3 spans 15 residues. The CDR3 region is CATAEGAAPPRELFF. The CDR3 nucleotides read TGTGCCACCGCCGAGGGGGCAGCTCCACCGAGGGAGCTGTTTTTT. The complete variable domain, with remaining parts taken from reference TRBV19 and TRBJ2-2, reads DGGITQSPKYLFRKEGQNVTLSCEQNLNHDAMYWYRQDPGQGLRLIYYSQIVNDFQKGDIAEGYSVSREKKESFPLTVTSAQKNPTAFYLCATAEGAAPPRELFFGEGSRLTVL.

This chain joins TRBV5-4 and TRBJ2-5; D is ambiguous. Looked up from germline, CDR1 is SGHNT and CDR2 is YYREEE (reference sequence). V lost 4 bases, J lost 3 bases, and 10 bases lay in between. This CDR3 is built from 13 residues. The DNA for the CDR3 is TGTGCCAGCAGCCCGGCAGAGGAAGAGACCCAGTACTTC. It translates to CASSPAEEETQYF.

The chain is built from TRBV24-1 and TRBJ1-4; 9 bases map to TRBD1. This CDR3 contains 19 residues. V shed 3 bases, J shed 2 bases, and the junction held 12 bases outside the gene matches. Germline-derived CDR1 and CDR2 are KGHDR and SFDVKD. In nucleotides, the CDR3 is TGTGCCACCAGTGATACAGGACAGGGGTTACCTTTGACTAATGAAAAACTGTTTTTT. Its protein is CATSDTGQGLPLTNEKLFF.

V and J are TRBV5-1 and TRBJ1-4; perhaps TRBD1 as D (5 bases). Looked up from germline, CDR1 is SGHRS and CDR2 is YFSETQ. There are 15 residues in the CDR3. Trimming left V 5 bases short and J 5 bases short, with 16 bases between. CDR3 DNA sequence: TGCGCCAGCAGAGGGGTTGGGGCGCGGAATGAAAAACTGTTTTTT. Protein product: CASRGVGARNEKLFF.

The rearrangement uses TRBV28 and TRBJ1-6, with unresolved D. The CDR3 is 12 amino acids. V lost 5 bases and J 11 bases, leaving 10 bases between the germline ends. The germline V gene has CDR1 MDHEN and CDR2 SYDVKM. In nucleotides, the CDR3 is TGTGCCAGCAGTACCCCACTAGCACCCCTCCACTTT. Protein product: CASSTPLAPLHF.

Here the CDR3 DNA reads TGTGCCAGTTCGCGTAGGGTAGGGATTGATCAGCCCCAGCATTTT. Amino acids: CASSRRVGIDQPQHF. The J gene is TRBJ1-5, the V gene TRBV19, with unresolved D. The germline V and J ends were trimmed by 8 bases and 5 bases, with 19 bases remaining between them. The CDR3 runs 15 residues. Looked up from germline, CDR1 is LNHDA and CDR2 is SQIVND (reference sequence).

About this clone: Other DNA sequences in the sample encode the same CDR3. The genes are TRBV6-5 and TRBJ2-5; D is uncertain. Trimming removed 2 bases at V and 7 bases at J, with 5 bases between. The length of the CDR3 is 11 residues. From germline, CDR1 is MNHEY and CDR2 SVGAGI. CDR3 in DNA: TGTGCCAGCAGTTACGGTGGGACCCAGTACTTC. Translation gives CASSYGGTQYF.

The chain joins TRBV6-1 to TRBJ2-6; 8 nucleotides agree with TRBD1. This CDR3 spans 19 amino acids. J lost 2 bases, V lost 3 bases, and 12 bases had no gene match. Per germline, CDR1 MNHNS and CDR2 SASEGT. The DNA for the CDR3 is TGTGCCAGCAGTGAGATGGCGGGGACAGGCCGCCCTGGGGCCAACGTCCTGACTTTC. This gives the protein CASSEMAGTGRPGANVLTF.